This TCR beta chain originates from a study of cytomegalovirus exposure and HLA in healthy donors. PCR was performed using 60 Vbeta and 13 Jbeta primers. Original processing notes: It was a later analysis that counted approximately 81 million unique TCR beta chains, of which roughly 11 million were shared. Repertoires were generated with immunoSEQ multiplex PCR, while TCRdb's copy carries only in-frame clones and drops some. V and J calls and clone size are given by that table; D and trimming were obtained from the DNA. This table lists 70,000 to 80,000 clones. Notes on the study in general: The CMV antigen specificity of three CMV-associated chains was confirmed through in vitro analysis.

In regard to this clone: Its antigen is unknown.

J was trimmed by 7 bases and V by 5 bases; bases with no gene match: 12. This CDR3 region has 15 residues. Germline loops: CDR1 LNHDA, CDR2 SQIVND (reference sequence). V usage is TRBV19 and J usage is TRBJ1-1; 8 bases are shared with TRBD1. Sequenced: PBMCs. The source of this sequence is a man aged 35 to 55 in good health and CMV-seronegative. The CDR3 spells CASSLRGQGQNEAFF. The DNA for the CDR3 is TGTGCCAGTAGTCTCCGCGGACAGGGACAAAATGAAGCTTTCTTT.